A single sample gave rise to the 28 T cell receptor beta chains below, sequenced in a study of immune cell composition in non-small cell lung cancer. Normal lung was taken at the farthest possible site, at least 3 cm from tumour. The assay was immunoSEQ multiplex PCR, and TCRdb's table has in-frame clones only and misses some. The data show about 1,500 clones, approximately 71% seen once. Sequencing was carried out using non-adjacent lung tissue. Receptors were obtained from a human donor with non-small cell lung cancer.

This chain links TRBV10-3 with TRBJ1-5; no definite D call. Germline loops: CDR1 ENHRY, CDR2 SYGVKD. Trimming took 0 bases from V and 8 from J, leaving 11 bases between them. This CDR3 is built from 14 residues. In DNA, the CDR3 is TGTGCCATCAGTGAGTCAATCGTGGCCGAGCCCCAGCATTTT. This gives the protein CAISESIVAEPQHF.

The rearrangement uses TRBV30 and TRBJ1-5, with unresolved D. The length of the CDR3 is 16 residues. V gave up 1 base and J gave up 2 bases, with 15 bases separating them. Germline assignment: CDR1 GTSNPN and CDR2 SVGIG (reference sequence). The CDR3 spells CAWSGTGVRGNQPQHF. CDR3 nucleotides: TGTGCCTGGAGTGGAACCGGGGTCCGGGGCAATCAGCCCCAGCATTTT.

This clone was detected only a few times. V is TRBV18 and J is TRBJ2-5; D remains ambiguous. This CDR3 comprises 14 residues. CDR1 is KGHSH, CDR2 LQKENI, per germline. The germline V and J ends were trimmed by 4 bases and 1 base, with 10 bases remaining between them. The CDR3 region is CASSRENSQETQYF. The CDR3 bases are TGTGCCAGCTCACGAGAAAACAGCCAAGAGACCCAGTACTTC.

This clone was seen a few times. The V call is TRBV6-5, the J call TRBJ1-5; D gene ambiguous. V was pared by 6 bases and J by 1 base, with 13 bases between. Germline CDR1 and CDR2: MNHEY and SVGAGI. This CDR3 is built from 15 residues. The CDR3 loop is CASRRQRGSNQPQHF. CDR3 nucleotides: TGTGCCAGCAGAAGACAACGTGGCAGCAATCAGCCCCAGCATTTT.

In its sample, this clone ranks as large. This specimen includes other DNA sequences encoding the same CDR3. V and J are TRBV18 and TRBJ1-5, with TRBD1 identical over 9 bases. Per the germline V gene, CDR1 is KGHSH and CDR2 is LQKENI. V trimming: 6 bases; J trimming: 2 bases; junction bases outside the gene matches: 5. This CDR3 has 15 amino acids. As DNA, the CDR3 is TGTGCCAGCTCGCCGGACAGGGGAGGCAATCAGCCCCAGCATTTT. Protein: CASSPDRGGNQPQHF.

DNA for the CDR3: TGTGCCAGCAGTTTGGGGCAGTCCCTTCGCCAGTACTTC. Translated, it gives CASSLGQSLRQYF. The rearrangement uses TRBV28 and TRBJ2-5; possible D gene TRBD1, 5 bases. Germline V lookup: CDR1 MDHEN, CDR2 SYDVKM. Between the trimmed V and J ends, which lost 3 bases and 10 bases, there was a span of 15 bases. The CDR3 sequence is 13 residues long.

This chain links TRBV5-1 with TRBJ1-2; 9 bases match TRBD1. Germline CDR1 SGHRS, CDR2 YFSETQ. The V gene end was trimmed by 3 bases and the J gene end by 2 bases; junction bases not matched to a gene: 2. The CDR3 sequence is 14 residues long. CDR3 amino acids: CASSWGTGNYGYTF. The CDR3 nucleotides are TGCGCCAGCAGCTGGGGGACAGGGAACTATGGCTACACCTTC. Complete variable domain (other parts from reference TRBV5-1 and TRBJ1-2): KAGVTQTPRYLIKTRGQQVTLSCSPISGHRSVSWYQQTPGQGLQFLFEYFSETQRNKGNFPGRFSGRQFSNSRSEMNVSTLELGDSALYLCASSWGTGNYGYTFGSGTRLTVV.

This clone was picked up one time. The chain carries TRBV5-4 and TRBJ2-7; 11 nucleotides agree with TRBD2. J gave up 3 bases and V 6 bases, and 5 bases lay outside the gene matches. Per the germline V gene, CDR1 is SGHNT and CDR2 is YYREEE (reference sequence). The CDR3 contains 14 residues. CDR3 amino acids: CASTIAGGHYEQYF. The CDR3 bases are TGTGCCAGCACCATAGCGGGAGGGCACTACGAGCAGTACTTC.

This clone has a single count. The chain links TRBV28 to TRBJ1-5, with 7 positions matching TRBD1. Germline V gives CDR1 MDHEN, CDR2 SYDVKM. The CDR3 is 14 residues long. V trimming: 5 bases; J trimming: 7 bases; junction bases outside the gene matches: 8. The DNA of the CDR3 is TGTGCCAGCAGTCTAAGACAGGGCAGCCAGCCCCAGCATTTT. This sequence encodes CASSLRQGSQPQHF.

The V call is TRBV7-6, the J call TRBJ2-1; D possibly corresponds to TRBD1 (6 bases). Trimming left V 2 bases short and J 8 bases short, with 16 bases between. This CDR3 has 15 residues. CDR1 and CDR2 (germline): SGHVS, FNYEAQ. The CDR3: CASSLYGQRLDEQFF. DNA of the CDR3: TGTGCCAGCAGCTTATATGGACAGCGGTTGGATGAGCAGTTCTTC.

This clone turned up a few times. CDR3 residues: CASSSRETQYF. CDR3 bases: TGTGCCAGCAGCTCACGGGAGACCCAGTACTTC. The rearrangement uses TRBV28 and TRBJ2-5; D is uncertain. The CDR3 totals 11 residues. Germline values: CDR1 MDHEN, CDR2 SYDVKM. V gave up 6 bases and J gave up 5 bases, with 7 bases separating them.

The rearrangement links TRBV10-2 to TRBJ2-2; 8 nucleotides match TRBD1. Germline V CDR1 and CDR2: WSHSY, SAAADI. V lost 2 bases, J lost 6 bases, and 5 bases stayed unmatched. This CDR3 spans 15 amino acids. The CDR3 DNA reads TGCGCCAGCAGTGAGGCGCAGGGGGCTTCCGGGGAGCTGTTTTTT. Translated, it gives CASSEAQGASGELFF.

The genes are TRBV5-8 and TRBJ2-5, with 9 bases matching TRBD1. Germline V CDR1 and CDR2: SGHTS, YDEGEE. Trimming cost V 4 bases and J 5 bases; bases outside gene matches: 9. The CDR3 totals 15 residues. The CDR3: CASSNQQGARETQYF. The CDR3, as DNA: TGTGCCAGCAGCAATCAACAGGGGGCCCGGGAGACCCAGTACTTC.

The rearrangement links TRBV20-1 to TRBJ1-3, with D unclear. Per the germline V gene, CDR1 is DFQATT and CDR2 is SNEGSKA (reference sequence). Deletions cut 8 bases from V and 8 bases from J, with 13 bases between. The CDR3 sequence is 11 residues long. In DNA form, the CDR3 reads TGCAGTTTCTGCACCCGGGACACCATATATTTT. This encodes CSFCTRDTIYF.

The genes are TRBV19 and TRBJ1-3; D is perhaps TRBD1 (6 bases). CDR3 size: 17 residues. Germline-derived CDR1 and CDR2 are LNHDA and SQIVND (reference sequence). The V end was cut by 4 bases, the J end by 0 bases, with 16 bases between. The CDR3 coding sequence is TGTGCCAGTAGTACGCGGACAGTTTCTGGCTCTGGAAACACCATATATTTT. It codes for CASSTRTVSGSGNTIYF.

V gene TRBV28 combines with J gene TRBJ1-2; a weak D match, TRBD1 (5 bases). The CDR3 covers 13 residues. CDR1 and CDR2 from the germline V gene are MDHEN and SYDVKM. V shed 7 bases and J shed 8 bases, with 17 bases lying between them. In DNA, the CDR3 is TGTGCCAGCACCTCCCAGGGAATTCAGGGCTACACCTTC. This encodes CASTSQGIQGYTF.

Only a few counts were recorded for this clone. V gene TRBV7-9 combines with J gene TRBJ1-1; 11 bases are shared with TRBD1. The J segment lost 7 bases and the V segment lost 5 bases, leaving 9 bases of the junction unmatched. This CDR3 has 15 amino acids. Germline CDR1 is SEHNR and CDR2 is FQNEAQ (reference sequence). CDR3 residues: CASSPGQGAAFEAFF. The CDR3 DNA reads TGTGCCAGCAGCCCTGGACAGGGGGCCGCGTTTGAAGCTTTCTTT.

A few counts support this clone. This same CDR3 is encoded by further DNA sequences in the sample. This chain uses TRBV18 with TRBJ1-1; D gene unclear. Per germline, CDR1 KGHSH and CDR2 LQKENI. This CDR3 has 13 residues. V lost 2 bases and J 1 base, leaving 5 bases between the germline ends. CDR3 sequence: CASSPMANTEAFF. The CDR3 nucleotides read TGTGCCAGCTCACCAATGGCGAACACTGAAGCTTTCTTT.

The J gene is TRBJ2-3, the V gene TRBV28; D is possibly TRBD2 (6 bases). CDR3 length equals 12 residues. Trimming cost V 5 bases and J 3 bases, with 6 bases left between them. The V gene's germline CDR1 is MDHEN and CDR2 SYDVKM. The CDR3 sequence is CASSLATDTQYF. DNA for the CDR3: TGTGCCAGCAGTCTAGCGACAGATACGCAGTATTTT.

This clone was observed a handful of times. The CDR3 reads CASSPGLNNEQFF. The DNA of the CDR3 is TGCGCCAGCAGCCCGGGACTAAACAATGAGCAGTTCTTC. The V call is TRBV5-1, the J call TRBJ2-1; 7 positions agree with TRBD2. Germline-derived CDR1 and CDR2 are SGHRS and YFSETQ. V lost 4 bases, J lost 5 bases, and 3 bases stayed unmatched. This CDR3 spans 13 amino acids.

This clone was seen a handful of times. The rearrangement uses TRBV27 and TRBJ2-2; TRBD1 matches at 9 bases. Germline values: CDR1 MNHEY, CDR2 SMNVEV (reference sequence). This CDR3 spans 15 amino acids. V lost 2 bases, J lost 3 bases, and 1 base stayed unmatched. The CDR3 region is CASSLGTGHTGELFF. The DNA of the CDR3 is TGTGCCAGCAGTTTAGGGACAGGGCACACCGGGGAGCTGTTTTTT.

This clone came up once. This chain connects TRBV30 to TRBJ2-1, with 9 positions matching TRBD1. From germline, CDR1 is GTSNPN and CDR2 SVGIG (reference sequence). CDR3 length: 14 amino acids. V lost 3 bases, J lost 4 bases, and 4 bases stayed unmatched. CDR3 residues: CAWSDDRGYNEQFF. Here the CDR3 DNA reads TGTGCCTGGAGCGATGACAGGGGGTACAATGAGCAGTTCTTC.

The chain joins TRBV11-2 to TRBJ1-1, with unresolved D. The V gene lost 3 bases and the J gene lost 2 bases, with 10 bases spanning the gap. CDR3 length: 14 amino acids. Germline loops: CDR1 SGHAT, CDR2 FQNNGV. The DNA of the CDR3 is TGTGCCAGCAGCTTGGGAGGTTACAACACTGAAGCTTTCTTT. The encoded protein is CASSLGGYNTEAFF.

This chain links TRBV6-5 with TRBJ1-4; the match to TRBD1 covers 10 bases. The CDR3 covers 13 residues. Germline V gene lookup returns CDR1 MNHEY and CDR2 SVGAGI. The junction had 2 bases not matched to a gene; V was cut back by 5 bases and J by 8 bases. The CDR3: CASSGTGAEKLFF. In DNA form, the CDR3 reads TGTGCCAGCAGTGGGACAGGGGCCGAAAAACTGTTTTTT.

The CDR3 DNA reads as TGTGCCAGCTCACCACTACAGGGGGGGATGAACACTGAAGCTTTCTTT. This sequence encodes CASSPLQGGMNTEAFF. The chain joins TRBV18 to TRBJ1-1, with 8 bases fitting TRBD1. This CDR3 contains 16 residues. J lost 0 bases, V lost 1 base, and 4 bases had no gene match. CDR1 is KGHSH and CDR2 is LQKENI in the germline V gene.

V gene TRBV6-5 combines with J gene TRBJ1-3; D gene unclear. Trimming took 0 bases from V and 4 from J, leaving 13 bases between them. Germline V lookup: CDR1 MNHEY, CDR2 SVGAGI. CDR3 length equals 16 residues. This CDR3 is CASSYSRDYSGNTIYF. CDR3 in DNA: TGTGCCAGCAGTTACTCGCGGGATTACTCCGGAAACACCATATATTTT.

The chain couples TRBV7-6 to TRBJ1-1, with 10 bases that match TRBD1. CDR1 is SGHVS and CDR2 is FNYEAQ in the germline V gene. The CDR3 totals 15 residues. Trimming removed 5 bases from V and 4 bases from J; junction bases left unmatched: 7. The CDR3 reads CASSPGTGEATEAFF. DNA of the CDR3: TGTGCCAGCAGCCCTGGGACAGGGGAGGCCACTGAAGCTTTCTTT.

The CDR3 loop reads CASSVLTRLEQYF. The CDR3 nucleotides are TGTGCCAGCAGTGTTTTGACTCGTTTGGAGCAGTACTTC. The rearrangement uses TRBV6-1 and TRBJ2-7; D is ambiguous. V dropped 4 bases and J dropped 7 bases, with 14 bases sitting between them. CDR3 length: 13 residues. Germline lookup yields CDR1 MNHNS and CDR2 SASEGT.